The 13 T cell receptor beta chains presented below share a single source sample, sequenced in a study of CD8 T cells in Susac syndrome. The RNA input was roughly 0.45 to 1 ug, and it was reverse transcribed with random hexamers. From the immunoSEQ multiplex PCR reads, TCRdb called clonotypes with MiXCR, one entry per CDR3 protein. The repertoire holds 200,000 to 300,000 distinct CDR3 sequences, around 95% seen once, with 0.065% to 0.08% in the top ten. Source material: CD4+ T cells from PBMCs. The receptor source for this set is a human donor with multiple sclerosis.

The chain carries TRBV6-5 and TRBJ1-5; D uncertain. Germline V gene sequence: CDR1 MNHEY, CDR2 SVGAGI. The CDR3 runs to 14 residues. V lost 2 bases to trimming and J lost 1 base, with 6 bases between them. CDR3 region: CASSYRASNQPQHF. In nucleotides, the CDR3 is TGTGCCAGCAGTTACCGGGCGAGCAATCAGCCCCAGCATTTT.

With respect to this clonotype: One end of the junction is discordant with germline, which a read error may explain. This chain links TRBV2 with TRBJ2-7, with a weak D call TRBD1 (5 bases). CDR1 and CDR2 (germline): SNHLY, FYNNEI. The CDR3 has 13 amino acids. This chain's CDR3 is CASRPGQTYEQYF. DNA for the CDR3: TGTGCCAGCAGACCTGGACAAACCTACGAGCAGTATTTC.

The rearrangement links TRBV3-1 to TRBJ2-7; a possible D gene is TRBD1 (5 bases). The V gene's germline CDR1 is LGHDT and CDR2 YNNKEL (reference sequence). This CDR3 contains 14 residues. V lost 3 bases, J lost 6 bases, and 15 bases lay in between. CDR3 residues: CASSQGPTFGEQYV. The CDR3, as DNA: TGTGCCAGCAGCCAGGGGCCGACCTTTGGCGAGCAGTACGTC.

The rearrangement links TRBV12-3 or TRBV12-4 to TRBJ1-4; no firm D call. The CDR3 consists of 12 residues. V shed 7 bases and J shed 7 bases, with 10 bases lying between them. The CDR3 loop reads CASTLPSEKLFF. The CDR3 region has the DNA TGTGCCAGCACCCTACCGAGTGAAAAACTGTTTTTT.

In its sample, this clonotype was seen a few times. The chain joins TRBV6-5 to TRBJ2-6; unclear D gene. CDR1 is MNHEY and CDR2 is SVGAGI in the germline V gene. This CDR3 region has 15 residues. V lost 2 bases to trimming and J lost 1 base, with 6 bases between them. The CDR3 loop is CASSYVGSGANVLTF. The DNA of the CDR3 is TGTGCCAGCAGTTACGTAGGTTCTGGGGCCAACGTCCTGACTTTC.

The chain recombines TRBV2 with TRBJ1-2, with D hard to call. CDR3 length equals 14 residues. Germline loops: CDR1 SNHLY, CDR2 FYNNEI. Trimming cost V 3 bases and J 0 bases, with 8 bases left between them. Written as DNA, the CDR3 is TGTGCCAGCAGTGACAGGATAACTAACTATGGCTACACCTTC. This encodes CASSDRITNYGYTF.

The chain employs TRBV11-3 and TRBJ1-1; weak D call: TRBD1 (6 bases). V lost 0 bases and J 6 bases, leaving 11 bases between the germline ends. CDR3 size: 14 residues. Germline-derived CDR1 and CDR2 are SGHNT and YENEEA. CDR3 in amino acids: CASSLDLDRSEAFF. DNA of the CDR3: TGTGCCAGCAGCTTAGATCTTGACAGGTCTGAAGCTTTCTTT.

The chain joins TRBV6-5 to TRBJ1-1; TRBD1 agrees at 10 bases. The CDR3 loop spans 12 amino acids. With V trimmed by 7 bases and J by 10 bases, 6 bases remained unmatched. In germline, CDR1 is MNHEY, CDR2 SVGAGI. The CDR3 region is CASTQGQGRAFF. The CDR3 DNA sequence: TGTGCCAGCACCCAGGGACAGGGGAGAGCTTTCTTT.

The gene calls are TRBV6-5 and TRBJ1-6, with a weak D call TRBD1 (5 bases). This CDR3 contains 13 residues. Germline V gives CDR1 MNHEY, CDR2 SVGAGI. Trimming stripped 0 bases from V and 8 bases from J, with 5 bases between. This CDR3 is CASSYSGDSPLHF. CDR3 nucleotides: TGTGCCAGCAGTTACTCGGGGGATTCACCCCTCCACTTT.

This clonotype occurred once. In DNA, the CDR3 is TGTGCCACCAAGGACGGGGGGACGGCTGAAGCTTTCTTT. The encoded protein is CATKDGGTAEAFF. The rearrangement links TRBV24-1 to TRBJ1-1, with D possibly TRBD1 on 5 matching bases. V was shortened by 8 bases and J by 6 bases, with 15 bases between the two germline ends. Germline V gives CDR1 KGHDR, CDR2 SFDVKD. The CDR3 covers 13 residues.

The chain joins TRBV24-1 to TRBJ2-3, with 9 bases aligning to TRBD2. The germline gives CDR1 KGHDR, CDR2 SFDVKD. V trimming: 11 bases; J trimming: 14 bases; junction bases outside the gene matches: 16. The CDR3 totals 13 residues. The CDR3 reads CASAGGPSQIRYF. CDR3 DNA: TGTGCCAGCGCGGGAGGGCCGTCACAGATAAGGTATTTT.

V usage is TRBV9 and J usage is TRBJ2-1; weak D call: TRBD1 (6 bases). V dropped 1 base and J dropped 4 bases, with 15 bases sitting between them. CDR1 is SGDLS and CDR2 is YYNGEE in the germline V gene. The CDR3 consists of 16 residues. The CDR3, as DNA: TGTGCCAGCAGCGTAAAATACAGGGCTTCTTACAATGAGCAGTTCTTC. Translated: CASSVKYRASYNEQFF.

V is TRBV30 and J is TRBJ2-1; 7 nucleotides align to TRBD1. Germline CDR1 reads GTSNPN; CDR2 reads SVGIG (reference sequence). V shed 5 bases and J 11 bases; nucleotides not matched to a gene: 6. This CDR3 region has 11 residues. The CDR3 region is CAWGGQLKQFF. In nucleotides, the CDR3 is TGTGCCTGGGGGGGACAGCTCAAGCAGTTCTTC.